The 19 T cell receptor beta chains given below trace back to one sample, sequenced in a study of cytomegalovirus exposure and HLA in healthy donors. This table comes from immunoSEQ multiplex PCR, and its TCRdb copy is limited to in-frame clones, with some not included. The sample includes roughly 60,000 clones, about 91% of them seen just once. Input material: PBMCs. The source is a woman aged 25-40 years in good health and CMV-seronegative.

V gene TRBV28 combines with J gene TRBJ1-5; D may be TRBD1 (6 bases). The V gene's germline CDR1 is MDHEN and CDR2 SYDVKM. This CDR3 contains 14 residues. V gave up 2 bases and J gave up 7 bases, with 12 bases separating them. The CDR3 sequence: CASSLAGAEQPQHF. DNA of the CDR3: TGTGCCAGCAGTTTAGCGGGGGCTGAGCAGCCCCAGCATTTT.

This rearrangement joins TRBV27 to TRBJ2-7; 12 nucleotides agree with TRBD1. The trim removed 4 bases at V and 4 bases at J, leaving 2 bases unmatched. This CDR3 contains 14 residues. CDR1 and CDR2 from the germline V gene are MNHEY and SMNVEV (reference sequence). The DNA for the CDR3 is TGTGCCAGCAGTTGGGGACAGGGGGCATACGAGCAGTACTTC. Amino acids: CASSWGQGAYEQYF.

The J gene is TRBJ2-1, the V gene TRBV7-9; 12 bases fit TRBD2. Germline loops: CDR1 SEHNR, CDR2 FQNEAQ (reference sequence). This CDR3 region has 13 residues. The V gene end was trimmed by 5 bases and the J gene end by 8 bases; junction bases not matched to a gene: 1. The CDR3 reads CASSRTSGDEQFF. DNA for the CDR3: TGTGCCAGCAGCCGGACTAGCGGGGATGAGCAGTTCTTC.

V is TRBV25-1 and J is TRBJ2-1; TRBD1 matches 11 bases. Germline V gene lookup returns CDR1 MGHDK and CDR2 SYGVNS. CDR3 size: 14 residues. V lost 4 bases, J lost 5 bases, and 1 base stayed unmatched. The CDR3 DNA reads as TGTGCCAGCAGTGGGGGACAGGGGGACAATGAGCAGTTCTTC. It encodes CASSGGQGDNEQFF. The full variable domain, rest sourced from reference TRBV25-1 and TRBJ2-1, is EADIYQTPRYLVIGTGKKITLECSQTMGHDKMYWYQQDPGMELHLIHYSYGVNSTEKGDLSSESTVSRIRTEHFPLTLESARPSHTSQYLCASSGGQGDNEQFFGPGTRLTVL.

The V and J genes are TRBV4-1 and TRBJ2-7; the match to TRBD1 covers 7 bases. This CDR3 is built from 16 residues. Germline V gives CDR1 MGHRA, CDR2 YSYEKL. The ends lost 0 bases at V and 5 bases at J; junction bases unmatched: 10. The CDR3 nucleotides read TGCGCCAGCAGCCAAGATGGCTTAAAGGGGGCAGACGAGCAGTACTTC. Amino acid sequence: CASSQDGLKGADEQYF.

This sequence joins TRBV28 and TRBJ2-1, with TRBD2 matching over 7 bases. V trimming: 2 bases; J trimming: 10 bases; junction bases outside the gene matches: 11. CDR1 and CDR2 (germline): MDHEN, SYDVKM. The CDR3 consists of 15 residues. The chain's CDR3 is CASSLGGAGVGEQFF. The CDR3, as DNA: TGTGCCAGCAGTTTAGGCGGGGCGGGAGTGGGAGAGCAGTTCTTC. The complete variable domain, with remaining parts taken from reference TRBV28 and TRBJ2-1, reads DVKVTQSSRYLVKRTGEKVFLECVQDMDHENMFWYRQDPGLGLRLIYFSYDVKMKEKGDIPEGYSVSREKKERFSLILESASTNQTSMYLCASSLGGAGVGEQFFGPGTRLTVL.

The V gene is TRBV27, the J gene TRBJ1-1; D possibly corresponds to TRBD1 (5 bases). Germline assignment: CDR1 MNHEY and CDR2 SMNVEV (reference sequence). The germline V and J ends were trimmed by 5 bases and 4 bases, with 17 bases remaining between them. The CDR3 has 15 residues. CDR3 DNA: TGTGCCAGCAGTCCGTTGAGGGGAGGTAGCACTGAAGCTTTCTTT. As protein: CASSPLRGGSTEAFF.

The V and J genes are TRBV2 and TRBJ2-2, with D possibly TRBD1 on 6 matching bases. Trimming shortened V by 4 bases and J by 6 bases, and 12 bases separated the two germline ends. The CDR3 loop spans 14 amino acids. Germline V gives CDR1 SNHLY, CDR2 FYNNEI. The CDR3 loop is CASSVEGVAGELFF. The CDR3 DNA reads as TGTGCCAGCAGTGTTGAGGGGGTGGCCGGGGAGCTGTTTTTT.

The CDR3 loop is CASSSTTLINYNEQFF. DNA for the CDR3: TGCGCCAGCAGCTCGACTACGCTAATAAACTACAATGAGCAGTTCTTC. The rearrangement joins TRBV5-1 to TRBJ2-1, with TRBD2 as a possible D gene (5 bases). CDR1 and CDR2 from the germline V gene are SGHRS and YFSETQ. The CDR3 loop spans 16 amino acids. Trimming shortened V by 3 bases and J by 3 bases, and 16 bases separated the two germline ends.

The chain has TRBV5-4 and TRBJ1-2; 9 positions agree with TRBD1. V gave up 2 bases and J gave up 5 bases; unmatched junction bases: 7. CDR1 SGHNT and CDR2 YYREEE come from the germline V gene (reference sequence). The CDR3 is made up of 15 amino acids. CDR3: CASSLQGALGYGYTF. DNA of the CDR3: TGTGCCAGCAGCTTACAGGGGGCGTTGGGGTATGGCTACACCTTC.

This clone was seen a single time. The genes are TRBV19 and TRBJ1-5; TRBD1 agrees at 8 bases. The CDR3 sequence is 14 residues long. Germline V CDR1 and CDR2: LNHDA, SQIVND (reference sequence). V was pared by 1 base and J by 11 bases, with 7 bases of the junction left unmatched. The CDR3 DNA reads as TGTGCCAGTAGTATAGGGACAGGGTATCCGTCCCAGCATTTT. Translation: CASSIGTGYPSQHF.

This chain uses TRBV29-1 with TRBJ2-1; tentatively, D is TRBD2 (5 bases). The CDR3 runs to 11 residues. Germline CDR1 and CDR2: SQVTM and ANQGSEA. Trimming took off 4 bases at V and 10 bases at J, with 11 bases between the two ends. The CDR3 DNA reads TGCAGCGTTGCGCAACCGGGGGAGCAGTTCTTC. It translates to CSVAQPGEQFF.

The rearrangement uses TRBV29-1 and TRBJ2-7; 9 nucleotides line up with TRBD1. Unmatched junction bases numbered 10, after V lost 5 bases and J lost 11 bases. Germline V lookup: CDR1 SQVTM, CDR2 ANQGSEA. This CDR3 comprises 12 residues. The CDR3 nucleotides are TGCAGCGTTACCGGGACAGGGTCCCCGGAGTACTTC. Its protein product is CSVTGTGSPEYF.

This clone was observed a single time. The chain recombines TRBV9 with TRBJ1-3; 7 positions match TRBD1. The CDR3 is 17 amino acids. Unmatched junction bases numbered 9, after V lost 3 bases and J lost 0 bases. Germline V gives CDR1 SGDLS, CDR2 YYNGEE. The CDR3 spells CASSGTEDRRSGNTIYF. CDR3 bases: TGTGCCAGCAGCGGAACAGAGGACAGGCGCTCTGGAAACACCATATATTTT.

The gene calls are TRBV6-5 and TRBJ2-1, with D perhaps matching TRBD2 (6 bases). V was shortened by 5 bases and J by 10 bases, with 18 bases between the two germline ends. Germline loops: CDR1 MNHEY, CDR2 SVGAGI. CDR3 length: 14 residues. The CDR3 region has the DNA TGTGCCAGCAGTAGGGACCCCTTGGAGGGGGAGCAGTTCTTC. Translated, it gives CASSRDPLEGEQFF.

The rearrangement links TRBV7-9 to TRBJ2-3, with D perhaps matching TRBD2 (5 bases). Germline CDR1 SEHNR, CDR2 FQNEAQ (reference sequence). This CDR3 contains 16 residues. Trimming took off 5 bases at V and 3 bases at J, with 18 bases between the two ends. CDR3 bases: TGTGCCAGCAGCAACCCCACCGGGATGGGGACAGATACGCAGTATTTT. Its protein is CASSNPTGMGTDTQYF. Filled out from reference TRBV7-9 and TRBJ2-3, the complete variable domain reads DTGVSQNPRHKITKRGQNVTFRCDPISEHNRLYWYRQTLGQGPEFLTYFQNEAQLEKSRLLSDRFSAERPKGSFSTLEIQRTEQGDSAMYLCASSNPTGMGTDTQYFGPGTRLTVL.

This clone was observed a handful of times. The CDR3 sequence is CASTGTGVGGYTF. The CDR3 DNA sequence: TGTGCCAGCACCGGGACGGGGGTAGGGGGCTACACCTTC. J is TRBJ1-2 and V is TRBV28, with D possibly matching TRBD1 (5 bases). The germline V gene has CDR1 MDHEN and CDR2 SYDVKM. V was trimmed by 7 bases and J by 8 bases, leaving 17 bases between them. CDR3 length: 13 residues.

The gene calls are TRBV9 and TRBJ2-1; tentatively, D is TRBD2 (6 bases). The CDR3 has 14 amino acids. From germline, CDR1 is SGDLS and CDR2 YYNGEE. V lost 3 bases to trimming and J lost 7 bases, with 14 bases between them. The chain's CDR3 is CASSETTSMNEQFF. In DNA form, the CDR3 reads TGTGCCAGCAGCGAGACAACTAGCATGAATGAGCAGTTCTTC.

This chain connects TRBV14 to TRBJ2-7; weak D call: TRBD2 (5 bases). This CDR3 is 13 amino acids long. Germline loops: CDR1 SGHDN, CDR2 FVKESK. Trimming pared 2 bases from V and 7 bases from J, leaving 12 bases between. CDR3 loop: CASSQITGWEQYF. DNA of the CDR3: TGTGCCAGCAGCCAAATCACGGGATGGGAGCAGTACTTC. Filled out from reference TRBV14 and TRBJ2-7, the complete variable domain reads EAGVTQFPSHSVIEKGQTVTLRCDPISGHDNLYWYRRVMGKEIKFLLHFVKESKQDESGMPNNRFLAERTGGTYSTLKVQPAELEDSGVYFCASSQITGWEQYFGPGTRLTVT.